These T cell receptor beta chains were read from a single sample in a study of T cells expressing NK-cell markers. Using the 5' RACE reads, TCRdb records one entry per CDR3 protein without DNA. The table for this sample gives 500,000 or so distinct CDR3 sequences. The sequencing input was blood T cells: a sorted CD56 or NKG2C T cell subset, CD4+ or CD8+ T cells, or bulk PBMC T cells (not recorded which). These receptors originate from a man aged 18 to 29 in good health. The CDR3 runs from the conserved cysteine through the conserved F or W.

V gene	CDR3 length	J gene	CDR3 protein
TRBV28	14	TRBJ2-2	CASDGQGRAGELFF
TRBV7-9	13	TRBJ2-5	CASSEGQEETQYF
TRBV4-2	18	TRBJ2-1	CASSQGHSGRAVAEGQFF
TRBV6-5	14	TRBJ2-1	CASSYSLAGGEQFF
TRBV15	16	TRBJ2-3	CATSPGTSGYTDTQYF
TRBV20-1	14	TRBJ2-7	CSAPGERGNYEQYF
TRBV7-7	14	TRBJ1-6	CASPQSSYNSPLHF
TRBV6-5	15	TRBJ1-5	CASSSSNRDSQPQHF
TRBV6-5	14	TRBJ2-2	CASSYSSRLGELFF
TRBV15	14	TRBJ2-2	CATSSPGVAGELFF
TRBV20-1	16	TRBJ2-5	CSAQGPSGPNQETQYF
TRBV10-2	14	TRBJ2-2	CASSEVRGHGELFF
TRBV29-1	13	TRBJ2-5	CSVVGNWGQTQYF
TRBV6-1	15	TRBJ1-1	CASSLWTGTNTEAFF
TRBV20-1	16	TRBJ1-5	CSARTSGPYSNQPQHF
TRBV20-1	14	TRBJ1-5	CSARDAGGDQPQHF
TRBV6-2/TRBV6-3	18	TRBJ2-1	CASSYTLGRATGDNEQFF